The source of this TCR beta chain is a study of T cells in narcolepsy. With regard to this clone: The antigen remains undetermined. Its ends do not fully match the called genes, so a read error is possible. Other DNA sequences from this sample encode an identical CDR3 as well.

The CDR3 has 14 residues. CDR1 and CDR2 from the germline V gene are SEHNR and FQNEAQ (reference sequence). General study results and limits: Reportedly, autoreactive clonotypes were serially detected in patients' blood but not controls'. Autoreactive HCRT-specific and TRIB2-specific clonotypes were marked in same-patient CSF-versus-blood CD4+ comparisons.

The assay was immunoSEQ multiplex PCR, and TCRdb's table has in-frame clones only and misses some. The sample contains about 40,000 clones, more than 70% of which appear only once. The rearrangement links TRBV7-9 to TRBJ2-3; the match to TRBD2 covers 8 bases. The sample comprised CD45RA- memory CD4+ T cells from PBMCs. This TCR derives from a human donor with narcolepsy. CDR3 in amino acids: CASSLSGSTDTQYF. Written as DNA, the CDR3 is TGTGCCAGCAGCTTAAGCGGGAGCACAGACACGCAGTATTTT.